This T cell receptor (beta chain) is drawn from a study of blood T cells in healthy people across ages. Study outcomes and limitations: CMV status of donors was unknown, possibly confounding expanded clonotype changes. It was the long-lived donors that had more naive CD4+ cells and higher diversity than aged donors.

Together with a sample-barcoded 5' primer, a J-beta primer mix was included in a second PCR lasting roughly 6 to 12 cycles. Via MiXCR, TCRdb re-called the 5' RACE reads, giving one row per CDR3 protein. This sample has 1.6 million or so distinct CDR3 sequences, with about 35% found just once. In this sample, this clonotype turned up a few times. The target antigen is unknown. Germline loops: CDR1 KGHSH, CDR2 LQKENI. V gave up 3 bases and J gave up 0 bases, with 12 bases separating them. The CDR3 extends over 17 amino acids. The rearrangement joins TRBV18 to TRBJ2-6; D remains unclear. The receptor was isolated from a woman aged 30 to 39 in good health. Sequencing input: blood. This chain's CDR3 is CASSPYSDNSGANVLTF. CDR3 bases: TGTGCCAGCTCACCTTACTCCGACAACTCTGGGGCCAACGTCCTGACTTTC.